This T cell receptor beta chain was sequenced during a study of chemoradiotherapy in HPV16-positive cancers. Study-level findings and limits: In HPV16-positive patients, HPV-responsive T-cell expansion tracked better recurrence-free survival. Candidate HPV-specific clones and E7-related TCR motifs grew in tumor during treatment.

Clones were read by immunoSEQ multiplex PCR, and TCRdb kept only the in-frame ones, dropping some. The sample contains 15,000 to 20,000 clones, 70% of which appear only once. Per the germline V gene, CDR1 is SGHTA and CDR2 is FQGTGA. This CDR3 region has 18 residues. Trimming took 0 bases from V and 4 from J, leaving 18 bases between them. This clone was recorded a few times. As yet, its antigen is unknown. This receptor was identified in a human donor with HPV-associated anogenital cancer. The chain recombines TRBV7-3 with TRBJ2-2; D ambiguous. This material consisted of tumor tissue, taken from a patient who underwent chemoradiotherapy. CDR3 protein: CASSLTSWSSSITGELFF. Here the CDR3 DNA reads TGTGCCAGCAGCTTAACTTCGTGGTCTAGTTCAATCACCGGGGAGCTGTTTTTT.